Included here is one T cell receptor beta chain sequence, with context. Repertoires were generated with immunoSEQ multiplex PCR, while TCRdb's copy carries only in-frame clones and drops some. The data contain tens of thousands of clones, around 89% of them singletons. The record originates from a study of OX40 agonist ivuxolimab in advanced cancers. Overall study: Partial responses were achieved by three patients: one hepatocellular carcinoma, two cutaneous melanoma.

Germline CDR1 is LGHNA and CDR2 is YNFKEQ. This CDR3 has 13 amino acids. V shed 2 bases and J shed 0 bases, with 2 bases lying between them. The receptor comes from an adult with an advanced solid tumor such as melanoma, head and neck, liver or kidney cancer. Sequencing used CD4+ or CD8+ T cells sorted from blood, obtained in a trial of the OX40 agonist ivuxolimab. This rearrangement joins TRBV4-2 to TRBJ1-3; D call uncertain. DNA of the CDR3: TGTGCCAGCAGCCAACGCTCTGGAAACACCATATATTTT. This codes for CASSQRSGNTIYF.